The entry below gives a single TCR beta chain sequence along with its context. The data were obtained in a study of cytomegalovirus exposure and HLA in healthy donors. PCR used 60 Vbeta primers and 13 Jbeta primers. Here immunoSEQ multiplex PCR was the method, and the copy in TCRdb shows in-frame clones only, minus some. The sample consists of roughly 100,000 clones, over 70% of them appearing once. Germline CDR1 KGHSH, CDR2 LQKENI. V gave up 6 bases and J gave up 5 bases, with 13 bases separating them. The length of the CDR3 is 13 residues. This receptor was taken from a man aged 25 to 40 in good health and CMV-seronegative. Sequenced input: PBMCs. J is TRBJ2-5 and V is TRBV18; no clear D gene. The CDR3 sequence: CASSAPLVETQYF. The DNA for the CDR3 is TGTGCCAGCTCGGCCCCCCTTGTGGAGACCCAGTACTTC.